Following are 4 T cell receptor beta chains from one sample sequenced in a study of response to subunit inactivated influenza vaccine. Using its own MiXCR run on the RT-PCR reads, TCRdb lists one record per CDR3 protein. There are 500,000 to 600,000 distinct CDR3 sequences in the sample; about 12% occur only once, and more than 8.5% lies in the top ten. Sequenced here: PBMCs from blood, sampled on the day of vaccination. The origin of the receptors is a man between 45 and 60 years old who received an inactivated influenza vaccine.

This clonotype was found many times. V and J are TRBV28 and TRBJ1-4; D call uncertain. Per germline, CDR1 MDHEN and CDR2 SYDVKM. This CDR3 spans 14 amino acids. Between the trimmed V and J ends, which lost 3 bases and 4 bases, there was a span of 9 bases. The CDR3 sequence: CASSLVNSNEKLFF. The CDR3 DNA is TGTGCCAGCAGTTTGGTGAATAGTAATGAAAAACTGTTTTTT.

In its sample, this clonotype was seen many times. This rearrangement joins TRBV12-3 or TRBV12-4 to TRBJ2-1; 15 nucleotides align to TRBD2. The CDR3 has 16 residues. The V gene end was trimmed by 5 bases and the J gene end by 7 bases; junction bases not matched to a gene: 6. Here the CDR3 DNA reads TGTGCCAGCAGTCCTGGACTAGCGGGGGGGCTAAATGAGCAGTTCTTC. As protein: CASSPGLAGGLNEQFF.

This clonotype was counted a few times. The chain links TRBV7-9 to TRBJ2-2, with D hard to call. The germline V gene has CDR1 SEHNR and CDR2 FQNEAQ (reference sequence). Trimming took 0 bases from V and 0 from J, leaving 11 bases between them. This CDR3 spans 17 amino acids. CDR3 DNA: TGTGCCAGCAGCTTAGCGTCGGTACCCGCGAACACCGGGGAGCTGTTTTTT. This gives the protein CASSLASVPANTGELFF.

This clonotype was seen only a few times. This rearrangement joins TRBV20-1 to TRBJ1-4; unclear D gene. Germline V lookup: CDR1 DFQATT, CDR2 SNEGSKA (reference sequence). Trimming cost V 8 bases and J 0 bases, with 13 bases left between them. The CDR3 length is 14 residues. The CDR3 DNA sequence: TGCAGTCCAATAATGCGATCAACTAATGAAAAACTGTTTTTT. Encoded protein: CSPIMRSTNEKLFF.